These T cell receptor beta chains were read from a single sample in a study of blood T cell repertoires in COVID-19. Clones were read by immunoSEQ multiplex PCR, and TCRdb kept only the in-frame ones, dropping some. Of approximately 88,000 clones listed, about 93% were seen once; the top ten hold under 5%. The specimen sequenced was peripheral blood. These receptors came from a woman aged 50 to 60 in a cohort sampled during active COVID-19. The conserved cysteine and the conserved F or W are not part of the CDR3 here. Clone size is not always given. Where it is, it says once, few, many or a class for expanded clones.

14	NA	TRBV7-9	TRBJ1-1	ASIPGTGAAKTEAF
12	NA	TRBV11-3	TRBJ1-1	ASSFIQGYTEAF
16	NA	TRBV10-3	TRBJ1-3	AISDRVGRSSSGNTIY
13	NA	TRBV28	TRBJ1-5	ASRTVQYSNQPQH
12	NA	TRBV7-8	TRBJ2-3	ASSLGGVIYTQY
14	NA	TRBV27	TRBJ2-5	ARHQMRSRLLKTQY
10	NA	TRBV10-3	TRBJ2-7	AISEGAYEQY
11	NA	TRBV6-5	TRBJ2-7	ASAPGQGYEQY
13	NA	TRBV27	TRBJ2-2	ASSLSPSSTGELF
12	NA	TRBV12-5	TRBJ1-3	ASGPTGSGNTIY
12	once	TRBV3-1/TRBV3-2	TRBJ2-5	ASSRRRDQETQY
13	NA	TRBV13	TRBJ2-1	ASSLGGRSDIEQF
10	once	TRBV27	TRBJ2-3	ASSSGGDTQY
13	large	TRBV27	TRBJ2-1	ASSFQGGQWGEQF
12	NA	TRBV14	TRBJ1-1	ASSQTTGRTEAF
12	NA	TRBV3-1/TRBV3-2	TRBJ1-1	ASSQTGQGGLAF